Listed below are T cell receptor beta chains from one sample, sequenced in a study of identical twins. TCRdb independently ran MiXCR on the 5' RACE reads; one entry per CDR3 protein. The table has under 900,000 distinct CDR3 sequences, around 12% seen once. The same sample was also used in a study of yellow fever vaccine responses in identical twins.

Sample: PBMCs. The receptors were gathered from a woman in her late teens or twenties in good health. The CDR3 runs from the conserved cysteine through the conserved F or W. A D gene is named only where the DNA matches it firmly. For some rows the clone size is stated as once, few or many, or as a class when expanded; others skip it.

j_gene: TRBJ2-3; d_gene: NA; len: 15; abundance: NA; v_gene: TRBV20-1; CDR3nt: TGCAGTGCTAGTGTGGGGGTGGCAGACACAGATACGCAGTATTTT; CDR3aa: CSASVGVADTDTQYF
j_gene: TRBJ1-4; d_gene: NA; len: 14; abundance: few; v_gene: TRBV12-3/TRBV12-4; CDR3nt: TGTGCCAGCAGTTTTGGAGGACCTAATGAAAAACTGTTTTTT; CDR3aa: CASSFGGPNEKLFF
j_gene: TRBJ2-1; d_gene: NA; len: 13; abundance: many; v_gene: TRBV5-6; CDR3nt: TGTGCCAGCAGCCCGTGGGGGTACAATGAGCAGTTCTTC; CDR3aa: CASSPWGYNEQFF
j_gene: TRBJ1-5; d_gene: NA; len: 14; abundance: many; v_gene: TRBV6-5; CDR3nt: TGTGCCAGCAGTTACGGGGTGGATAATCAGCCCCAGCATTTT; CDR3aa: CASSYGVDNQPQHF
j_gene: TRBJ2-3; d_gene: TRBD1; len: 14; abundance: many; v_gene: TRBV10-3; CDR3nt: TGTGCCATCTTACGTGACAGGGTCGCAGATACGCAGTATTTT; CDR3aa: CAILRDRVADTQYF
j_gene: TRBJ2-4; d_gene: NA; len: 17; abundance: few; v_gene: TRBV11-2; CDR3nt: TGTGCCAGCAGCTTATTGGCGACAACCACGGCCAAAAACATTCAGTACTTC; CDR3aa: CASSLLATTTAKNIQYF
j_gene: TRBJ1-1; d_gene: NA; len: 13; abundance: few; v_gene: TRBV27; CDR3nt: TGTGCCAGCAGTCCCCGCATAAACGGGGAAGCTTTCTTT; CDR3aa: CASSPRINGEAFF
j_gene: TRBJ1-6; d_gene: NA; len: 14; abundance: NA; v_gene: TRBV3-1; CDR3nt: TGTGCCAGCAGCCCCGGAGATTATAATTCACCCCTCCACTTT; CDR3aa: CASSPGDYNSPLHF
j_gene: TRBJ1-5; d_gene: NA; len: 13; abundance: NA; v_gene: TRBV2; CDR3nt: TGTGCCAGCAGTGGTATGGGCAATCAGCCCCAGCATTTT; CDR3aa: CASSGMGNQPQHF
j_gene: TRBJ2-1; d_gene: TRBD1; len: 12; abundance: many; v_gene: TRBV12-3/TRBV12-4; CDR3nt: TGTGCCAGCAGTTCAGGGGGCGGTGAGCAGTTCTTC; CDR3aa: CASSSGGGEQFF
j_gene: TRBJ2-3; d_gene: TRBD1; len: 16; abundance: NA; v_gene: TRBV6-6; CDR3nt: TGTGCCAGCAGGTACCGGGACAGGGGGCGCCCAGATACGCAGTATTTT; CDR3aa: CASRYRDRGRPDTQYF
j_gene: TRBJ2-2; d_gene: NA; len: 14; abundance: many; v_gene: TRBV4-1; CDR3nt: TGCGCCAGCAGCCAAGACAGGGCGGCCGGGGAGCTGTTTTTT; CDR3aa: CASSQDRAAGELFF
j_gene: TRBJ2-7; d_gene: NA; len: 15; abundance: few; v_gene: TRBV5-1; CDR3nt: TGCGCCAGCAGCTTGTTTGGGGCCCCCGTTGACGAGCAGTACTTC; CDR3aa: CASSLFGAPVDEQYF
j_gene: TRBJ2-1; d_gene: NA; len: 16; abundance: few; v_gene: TRBV20-1; CDR3nt: TGCTGTGCTAGAGTGAGCGGAGGGCCAGCCTACAATGAGCAGTTCTTC; CDR3aa: CCARVSGGPAYNEQFF
j_gene: TRBJ2-7; d_gene: TRBD1; len: 15; abundance: few; v_gene: TRBV12-3/TRBV12-4; CDR3nt: TGTGCCAGCAGTTCGGACAGGGGGTATCCCTACGAGCAGTACTTC; CDR3aa: CASSSDRGYPYEQYF
j_gene: TRBJ2-1; d_gene: NA; len: 16; abundance: NA; v_gene: TRBV3-1; CDR3nt: TGTGCCAGCAGCCGAGAGCCGGGGATTGGACGCAATGAGCAGTTCTTC; CDR3aa: CASSREPGIGRNEQFF
j_gene: TRBJ2-7; d_gene: TRBD1; len: 15; abundance: NA; v_gene: TRBV5-1; CDR3nt: TGCGCCAGCTCTACAGGACAGGGAAGTTTCTACGAGCAGTACTTC; CDR3aa: CASSTGQGSFYEQYF
j_gene: TRBJ2-3; d_gene: NA; len: 12; abundance: few; v_gene: TRBV20-1; CDR3nt: TGCAGTGTCATCAGCGCGACAGATACGCAGTATTTT; CDR3aa: CSVISATDTQYF
j_gene: TRBJ2-6; d_gene: NA; len: 16; abundance: few; v_gene: TRBV6-1; CDR3nt: TGTGCCAGCATGAGGGGAAGAGGCTCTGGGGCCAACGTCCTGACTTTC; CDR3aa: CASMRGRGSGANVLTF
j_gene: TRBJ2-5; d_gene: NA; len: 11; abundance: NA; v_gene: TRBV12-3/TRBV12-4; CDR3nt: TGTGCCAGCAGGAGAACAGAGACCCAGTACTTC; CDR3aa: CASRRTETQYF
j_gene: TRBJ1-1; d_gene: NA; len: 13; abundance: NA; v_gene: TRBV20-1; CDR3nt: TGCAGTGCTAGAGTGGGGAGGTTCACTGAAGCTTTCTTT; CDR3aa: CSARVGRFTEAFF
j_gene: TRBJ2-2; d_gene: TRBD1; len: 16; abundance: few; v_gene: TRBV12-3/TRBV12-4; CDR3nt: TGTGCCAGCACCCGGGATCGGACAGGGGTCACCGGGGAGCTGTTTTTT; CDR3aa: CASTRDRTGVTGELFF
j_gene: TRBJ2-3; d_gene: TRBD2; len: 12; abundance: NA; v_gene: TRBV20-1; CDR3nt: TGCAGTGCTTGGACTAGCGAGGATACGCAGTATTTT; CDR3aa: CSAWTSEDTQYF
j_gene: TRBJ2-1; d_gene: TRBD2; len: 17; abundance: few; v_gene: TRBV7-2; CDR3nt: TGTGCCAGCAGCTTAGCCATAGCTAGCGGGAGGGCGGGTGAGCAGTTCTTC; CDR3aa: CASSLAIASGRAGEQFF
j_gene: TRBJ2-2; d_gene: TRBD2; len: 17; abundance: NA; v_gene: TRBV20-1; CDR3nt: TGCAGTGCTAGAGAGGGTCCTAGCGGGAGAACAACCGGGGAGCTGTTTTTT; CDR3aa: CSAREGPSGRTTGELFF
j_gene: TRBJ2-1; d_gene: TRBD1; len: 18; abundance: NA; v_gene: TRBV12-3/TRBV12-4; CDR3nt: TGTGCCAGCAGTTTAGGGGTACAGGGGGCTAGTGGTATCAATGAGCAGTTCTTC; CDR3aa: CASSLGVQGASGINEQFF
j_gene: TRBJ1-4; d_gene: TRBD1; len: 15; abundance: few; v_gene: TRBV10-3; CDR3nt: TGTGCCATCAGTGAGTCGGCCTCTGTAGGGGACAGTCTGTTTTTT; CDR3aa: CAISESASVGDSLFF
j_gene: TRBJ1-4; d_gene: NA; len: 14; abundance: few; v_gene: TRBV29-1; CDR3nt: TGCAGCGTTGTTCCTCCGGGAACTAATGAAAAACTGTTTTTT; CDR3aa: CSVVPPGTNEKLFF
j_gene: TRBJ1-5; d_gene: NA; len: 17; abundance: NA; v_gene: TRBV12-3/TRBV12-4; CDR3nt: TGTGCCAGCAGTTTGAGGGGGGCCTCCGTTAGCAATCAGCCCCAGCATTTT; CDR3aa: CASSLRGASVSNQPQHF
j_gene: TRBJ2-3; d_gene: NA; len: 15; abundance: few; v_gene: TRBV25-1; CDR3nt: TGTGCCAGCAGTGGACCGGGACTTCCTAGGGATACGCAGTATTTT; CDR3aa: CASSGPGLPRDTQYF
j_gene: TRBJ1-2; d_gene: NA; len: 13; abundance: NA; v_gene: TRBV14; CDR3nt: TGTGCCAGCAGCCCCACCCGGTCCGGGGGCTACACCTTC; CDR3aa: CASSPTRSGGYTF
j_gene: TRBJ1-1; d_gene: NA; len: 15; abundance: NA; v_gene: TRBV14; CDR3nt: TGTGCCAGCAGCCAAGTAGTGACGATGAGCACTGAAGCTTTCTTT; CDR3aa: CASSQVVTMSTEAFF
j_gene: TRBJ2-4; d_gene: NA; len: 14; abundance: NA; v_gene: TRBV7-8; CDR3nt: TGTGCCAGCAGCTTAGAAGTCCAGCCAAACATTCAGTACTTC; CDR3aa: CASSLEVQPNIQYF
j_gene: TRBJ2-1; d_gene: NA; len: 16; abundance: few; v_gene: TRBV2; CDR3nt: TGTGCCAGCAGTGATTCCGGCGTAGAGGGGAACAGGGAGCAGTTCTTC; CDR3aa: CASSDSGVEGNREQFF
j_gene: TRBJ2-3; d_gene: NA; len: 16; abundance: NA; v_gene: TRBV11-2; CDR3nt: TGTGCCAGCAGCCCCGTGGGGGGGCTAAGCACAGATACGCAGTATTTT; CDR3aa: CASSPVGGLSTDTQYF